What follows are 22 T cell receptor beta chains derived from one specimen sequenced in a study of T cell changes during pregnancy in multiple sclerosis. Sequenced by immunoSEQ multiplex PCR; TCRdb stores in-frame clones only, minus some. Of roughly 99,000 clones detected, around 90% appear once; the ten largest clones hold 0.78%. The sample consisted of peripheral blood, taken in the third trimester of pregnancy. The receptors come from a female donor in good health, enrolled as a control in a pregnancy study.

This clone has a single count. V is TRBV11-2 and J is TRBJ1-2, with a weak D call TRBD1 (5 bases). The CDR3 is 14 residues long. Trimming took off 4 bases at V and 4 bases at J, with 13 bases between the two ends. Germline V CDR1 and CDR2: SGHAT, FQNNGV. CDR3 sequence: CASSSLTGGYGYTF. CDR3 bases: TGTGCCAGCAGCTCCCTCACCGGGGGCTATGGCTACACCTTC.

This clone was seen more than once but under ten times. The chain links TRBV27 to TRBJ1-6; TRBD1 is a possible D gene (5 bases). The CDR3 consists of 15 residues. The germline gives CDR1 MNHEY, CDR2 SMNVEV (reference sequence). V lost 0 bases and J lost 7, with 10 bases in between. CDR3 in DNA: TGTGCCAGCAGTTTATCGATGACAGCCAATTCACCCCTCCACTTT. It codes for CASSLSMTANSPLHF.

The V gene is TRBV5-4, the J gene TRBJ1-6; no firm D call. Germline V lookup: CDR1 SGHNT, CDR2 YYREEE (reference sequence). This CDR3 spans 17 amino acids. V was shortened by 0 bases and J by 2 bases, with 12 bases between the two germline ends. CDR3 sequence (DNA): TGTGCCAGCAGCTTGGCCGCGACTCTTACCTATAATTCACCCCTCCACTTT. It is translated as CASSLAATLTYNSPLHF.

The V call is TRBV15, the J call TRBJ1-2; no definite D call. Per the germline V gene, CDR1 is LNHNV and CDR2 is YYDKDF (reference sequence). The CDR3 has 13 amino acids. V lost 3 bases, J lost 6 bases, and 11 bases lay in between. The CDR3 loop is CATSSGNVDGYTF. The CDR3 nucleotides are TGTGCCACCAGCAGCGGTAACGTTGATGGCTACACCTTC.

In this sample, this clone turned up once. The J gene is TRBJ2-5, the V gene TRBV7-3, with 8 nucleotides matching TRBD2. Germline-derived CDR1 and CDR2 are SGHTA and FQGTGA. The trim removed 2 bases at V and 5 bases at J, leaving 7 bases unmatched. This CDR3 spans 15 amino acids. The CDR3 loop is CASSLYGTSGETQYF. Written as DNA, the CDR3 is TGTGCCAGCAGCTTATACGGGACTAGTGGGGAGACCCAGTACTTC.

The V call is TRBV14, the J call TRBJ2-3; 7 nucleotides line up with TRBD1. The CDR3 loop spans 18 amino acids. Per germline, CDR1 SGHDN and CDR2 FVKESK. V was pared by 0 bases and J by 11 bases, with 20 bases of the junction left unmatched. Here the CDR3 reads CASSQEDLPGGWSRGQYF. CDR3 sequence (DNA): TGTGCCAGCAGCCAAGAGGACCTTCCAGGGGGTTGGTCACGGGGGCAGTATTTT.

V is TRBV6-1 and J is TRBJ1-1; 7 bases fit TRBD1. The CDR3 extends over 12 amino acids. V shed 2 bases, J shed 6 bases, and the junction held 0 bases outside the gene matches. Per the germline V gene, CDR1 is MNHNS and CDR2 is SASEGT. The CDR3: CASSEQGAEAFF. In nucleotides, the CDR3 is TGTGCCAGCAGTGAACAGGGGGCTGAAGCTTTCTTT.

The chain couples TRBV6-5 to TRBJ2-7; the D is unclear. Germline CDR1 and CDR2: MNHEY and SVGAGI. Trimming left V 0 bases short and J 4 bases short, with 7 bases between. The CDR3 covers 13 residues. The CDR3 reads CASSYSRAYEQYF. The CDR3 DNA reads as TGTGCCAGCAGTTACTCGAGAGCGTACGAGCAGTACTTC.

The chain is built from TRBV6-1 and TRBJ1-5, with TRBD1 matching over 9 bases. The germline gives CDR1 MNHNS, CDR2 SASEGT. This CDR3 spans 17 amino acids. Trimming at V came to 2 bases and at J to 6 bases, leaving 11 bases not matched to a gene. The CDR3 spells CASSESPPGQGSQPQHF. DNA for the CDR3: TGTGCCAGCAGTGAAAGTCCTCCGGGACAGGGCTCTCAGCCCCAGCATTTT.

The J gene is TRBJ2-3, the V gene TRBV6-6, with TRBD2 identical over 16 bases. CDR1 MNHNY and CDR2 SVGAGI come from the germline V gene (reference sequence). V gave up 9 bases and J gave up 4 bases; unmatched junction bases: 1. The CDR3 runs to 14 residues. The CDR3 loop is CASGTSGGADTQYF. The CDR3 coding sequence is TGTGCCAGTGGGACTAGCGGGGGGGCAGATACGCAGTATTTT.

The CDR3: CASSAEGGEQYF. CDR3 nucleotides: TGTGCCAGCAGCGCCGAAGGGGGCGAGCAGTACTTC. The gene calls are TRBV7-6 and TRBJ2-7, with a tentative D call TRBD1 (6 bases). This CDR3 has 12 amino acids. CDR1 is SGHVS, CDR2 FNYEAQ, per germline. The V end lost 5 bases, the J end lost 6 bases, and 11 bases lay between the germline ends.

The V call is TRBV7-9, the J call TRBJ1-3; D remains unclear. V was pared by 11 bases and J by 0 bases, with 8 bases between. The germline CDR1 and CDR2 sequences are SEHNR and FQNEAQ (reference sequence). This CDR3 region has 12 residues. The CDR3: CASRVSGNTIYF. The CDR3 DNA is TGTGCCTCCCGAGTCTCTGGAAACACCATATATTTT.

The rearrangement uses TRBV5-1 and TRBJ2-1; TRBD1 matches 9 bases. The CDR3 has 15 residues. Germline V gives CDR1 SGHRS, CDR2 YFSETQ. The V segment lost 2 bases and the J segment 7 bases; nucleotides outside the gene matches: 7. CDR3: CASSLGGQGVNEQFF. CDR3 coding DNA: TGCGCCAGCAGCTTAGGGGGACAGGGAGTAAATGAGCAGTTCTTC.

In this sample, this clone turned up once. The chain is built from TRBV10-3 and TRBJ2-6, with TRBD1 as a possible D gene (6 bases). Germline-derived CDR1 and CDR2 are ENHRY and SYGVKD. The CDR3 runs 15 residues. V was clipped by 7 bases and J by 2 bases, with 12 bases between them. CDR3 region: CAITQGITGANVLTF. The CDR3 DNA reads TGTGCCATCACCCAGGGGATAACTGGGGCCAACGTCCTGACTTTC.

The V gene is TRBV6-1, the J gene TRBJ1-2; 8 bases line up with TRBD1. Per the germline V gene, CDR1 is MNHNS and CDR2 is SASEGT. Unmatched junction bases numbered 4, after V lost 4 bases and J lost 6 bases. This CDR3 contains 13 residues. The CDR3 reads CASSVDRGNGYTF. The CDR3 region has the DNA TGTGCCAGCAGTGTTGACAGGGGCAATGGCTACACCTTC.

The gene calls are TRBV7-6 and TRBJ2-7; possibly TRBD2 for D (5 bases). Trimming removed 5 bases at V and 3 bases at J, with 11 bases between. The CDR3 totals 13 residues. Germline values: CDR1 SGHVS, CDR2 FNYEAQ. The CDR3 DNA follows: TGTGCCAGCAGCCCGCCCGGGGACTACGAGCAGTACTTC. Its translation: CASSPPGDYEQYF.

In this sample, this clone turned up once. The chain is built from TRBV7-9 and TRBJ1-2; a possible D gene is TRBD1 (6 bases). V was trimmed by 4 bases and J by 2 bases, leaving 11 bases between them. The CDR3 is 14 amino acids. CDR1 and CDR2 (germline): SEHNR, FQNEAQ (reference sequence). In nucleotides, the CDR3 is TGTGCCAGCAGCTATCTCACAGGGAACTATGGCTACACCTTC. It is translated as CASSYLTGNYGYTF.

The chain employs TRBV12-5 and TRBJ1-4; D ambiguous. The CDR3 totals 14 residues. Trimming pared 6 bases from V and 8 bases from J, leaving 16 bases between. Per germline, CDR1 LGHNT and CDR2 FRNRAP. The CDR3 region is CASGLGGLEEKLFF. Here the CDR3 DNA reads TGTGCTAGTGGACTGGGAGGGCTGGAGGAAAAACTGTTTTTT.

This chain connects TRBV6-1 to TRBJ2-1, with TRBD2 matching over 15 bases. Germline V CDR1 and CDR2: MNHNS, SASEGT. This CDR3 comprises 20 residues. After removal of 4 bases from V and 2 bases from J, the junction contained 12 bases not matched to a gene. CDR3 loop: CASSGTGLAGGLQPYNEQFF. The CDR3 bases are TGTGCCAGCAGTGGGACGGGACTAGCGGGGGGACTCCAACCCTACAATGAGCAGTTCTTC.

The chain couples TRBV7-9 to TRBJ2-7; D might be TRBD2 (6 bases). CDR1 and CDR2 (germline): SEHNR, FQNEAQ (reference sequence). V shed 5 bases and J shed 2 bases, with 19 bases lying between them. The CDR3 covers 16 residues. CDR3 in amino acids: CASSPRAPEGTYEQYF. CDR3 DNA sequence: TGTGCCAGCAGCCCCCGGGCCCCGGAGGGAACCTACGAGCAGTACTTC.

For the CDR3, the DNA is TGTGCCAGCAGTTGGGAGGGACGGGACACTGAAGCTTTCTTT. It is translated as CASSWEGRDTEAFF. The chain is built from TRBV25-1 and TRBJ1-1, with D possibly matching TRBD1 (5 bases). Between the trimmed V and J ends, which lost 5 bases and 3 bases, there was a span of 13 bases. Germline loops: CDR1 MGHDK, CDR2 SYGVNS. CDR3 length equals 14 residues.

As concerns this clone: Other DNA sequences in this sample translate to the same CDR3. The CDR3 region has the DNA TGCGCCAGCAGCCCCACGGGTGCGGCAACCAATGGCTACACCTTC. This translates into CASSPTGAATNGYTF. The chain recombines TRBV5-1 with TRBJ1-2; D uncertain. Germline V gives CDR1 SGHRS, CDR2 YFSETQ. V was cut by 4 bases and J by 6 bases, with 19 bases left in between. This CDR3 contains 15 residues.